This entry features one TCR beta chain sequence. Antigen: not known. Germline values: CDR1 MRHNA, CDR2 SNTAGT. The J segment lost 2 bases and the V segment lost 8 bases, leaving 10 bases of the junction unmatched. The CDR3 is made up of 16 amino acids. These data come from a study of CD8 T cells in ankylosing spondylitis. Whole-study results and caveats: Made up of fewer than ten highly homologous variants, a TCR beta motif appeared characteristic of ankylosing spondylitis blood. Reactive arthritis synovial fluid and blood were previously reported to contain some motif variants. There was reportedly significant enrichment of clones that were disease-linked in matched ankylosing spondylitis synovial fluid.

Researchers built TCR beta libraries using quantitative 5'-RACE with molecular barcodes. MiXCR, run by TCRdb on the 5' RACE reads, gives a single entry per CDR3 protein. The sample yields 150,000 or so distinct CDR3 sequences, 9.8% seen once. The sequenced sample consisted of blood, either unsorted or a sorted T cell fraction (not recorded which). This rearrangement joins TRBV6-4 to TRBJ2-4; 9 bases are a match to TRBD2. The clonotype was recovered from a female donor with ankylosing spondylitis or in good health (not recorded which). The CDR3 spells CASQRSGRFSKNIQYF. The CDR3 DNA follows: TGTGCCAGCCAACGAAGCGGGAGGTTCTCCAAAAACATTCAGTACTTC.